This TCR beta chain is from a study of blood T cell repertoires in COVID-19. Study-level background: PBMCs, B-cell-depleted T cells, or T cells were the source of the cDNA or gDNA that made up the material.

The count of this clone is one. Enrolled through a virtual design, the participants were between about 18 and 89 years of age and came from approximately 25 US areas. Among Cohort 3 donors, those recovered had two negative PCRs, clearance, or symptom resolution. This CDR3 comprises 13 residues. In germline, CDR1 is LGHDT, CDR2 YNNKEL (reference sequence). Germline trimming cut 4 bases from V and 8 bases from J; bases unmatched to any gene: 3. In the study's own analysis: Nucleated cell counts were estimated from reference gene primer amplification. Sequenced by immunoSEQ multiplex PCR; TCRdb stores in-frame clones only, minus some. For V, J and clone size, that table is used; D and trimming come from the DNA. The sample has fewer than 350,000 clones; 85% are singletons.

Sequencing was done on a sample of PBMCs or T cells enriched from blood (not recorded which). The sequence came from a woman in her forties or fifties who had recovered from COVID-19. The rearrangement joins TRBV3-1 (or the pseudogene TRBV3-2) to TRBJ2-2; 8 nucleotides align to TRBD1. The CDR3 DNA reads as TGTGCCAGCAGCCTCGGACAGGGAGGGGAGCTGTTTTTT. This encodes CASSLGQGGELFF.